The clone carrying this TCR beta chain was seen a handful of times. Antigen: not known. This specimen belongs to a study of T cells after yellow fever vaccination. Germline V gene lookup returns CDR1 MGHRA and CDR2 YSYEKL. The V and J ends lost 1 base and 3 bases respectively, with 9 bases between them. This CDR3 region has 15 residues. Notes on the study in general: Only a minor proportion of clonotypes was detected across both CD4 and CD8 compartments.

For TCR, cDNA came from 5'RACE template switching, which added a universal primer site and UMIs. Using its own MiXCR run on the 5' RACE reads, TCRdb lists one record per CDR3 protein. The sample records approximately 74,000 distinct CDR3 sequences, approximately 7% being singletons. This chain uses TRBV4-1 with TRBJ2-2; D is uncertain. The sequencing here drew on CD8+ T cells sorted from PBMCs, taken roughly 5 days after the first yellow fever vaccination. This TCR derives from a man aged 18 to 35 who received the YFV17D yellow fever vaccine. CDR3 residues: CASSQGPGYTGELFF. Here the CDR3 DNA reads TGCGCCAGCAGCCAAGGCCCCGGCTACACCGGGGAGCTGTTTTTT.